This T cell receptor beta chain was observed in a study of Graves' ophthalmopathy and Graves' hyperthyroidism. Beta-chain TCR CDR3 regions were amplified from RNA transcripts. After a first-round RT-PCR with HTBI primers, a second-round multiplex PCR was run. TCRdb redid the calling of the multiplex PCR reads with MiXCR, one entry per CDR3 protein. Of about 620,000 distinct CDR3 sequences in the sample, approximately 22% were seen once. The table lists this clonotype with many counts. Its antigen is unknown. Establishment of the diagnosis relied upon clinical symptoms, serum thyroxine, TRAb, thyroid ultrasound and orbital computed tomography. Study-wide results and limits: The blood repertoire also included most expanded thyroid clonotypes above 0.001 frequency.

The germline V gene has CDR1 MNHEY and CDR2 SVGEGT. With 0 bases clipped from V and 4 bases from J, the junction kept 5 bases outside the gene matches. This CDR3 region has 15 residues. This chain links TRBV6-2 or TRBV6-3 with TRBJ2-7; 8 positions match TRBD1. The sequencing input was peripheral blood. The TCR originated in a woman under 30 with stable Graves' hyperthyroidism. Some clones in this sample may be carry-over from other donors' samples. CDR3 sequence: CASSYSMDRAYEQYF. Written as DNA, the CDR3 is TGTGCCAGCAGTTACTCCATGGACAGGGCGTACGAGCAGTACTTC.